Following are 21 T cell receptor beta chains from one sample sequenced in a study of identical twins. TCRdb reprocessed the 5' RACE reads with MiXCR, giving one entry per CDR3 protein. The sample includes about 720,000 distinct CDR3 sequences, under 9% of them seen just once. The data were also submitted as part of a second study, on yellow fever vaccine responses in identical twins.

The sample taken for sequencing was PBMCs. The receptors come from a woman younger than 30 in good health.

This chain connects TRBV7-9 to TRBJ2-3; 10 positions match TRBD2. The CDR3 is 16 residues long. The J segment lost 0 bases and the V segment lost 5 bases, leaving 5 bases of the junction unmatched. Germline V CDR1 and CDR2: SEHNR, FQNEAQ (reference sequence). The CDR3 region is CASSPMTSGSTDTQYF. CDR3 DNA: TGTGCCAGCAGCCCGATGACTAGCGGGAGCACAGATACGCAGTATTTT.

The chain combines TRBV6-2 or TRBV6-3 with TRBJ1-1; D gene uncertain. Germline V gene lookup returns CDR1 MNHEY and CDR2 SVGEGT. Trimming left V 0 bases short and J 1 base short, with 15 bases between. CDR3 length: 17 amino acids. In DNA form, the CDR3 reads TGTGCCAGCAGTTACTCGATTGGACCCCGAGGGAACACTGAAGCTTTCTTT. The encoded protein is CASSYSIGPRGNTEAFF.

This clonotype was seen a few times. The J gene is TRBJ2-3, the V gene TRBV5-1, with D unclear. The CDR3 is made up of 15 amino acids. With 0 bases removed from V and 4 bases from J, the gap between germline ends came to 12 bases. Germline V lookup: CDR1 SGHRS, CDR2 YFSETQ. DNA for the CDR3: TGCGCCAGCAGCTTGGCCCCGAGCCCCGCAGATACGCAGTATTTT. Translating gives CASSLAPSPADTQYF.

The V and J genes are TRBV7-2 and TRBJ2-1, with D tentatively TRBD2 (5 bases). The ends were cut back, 6 bases at V and 2 bases at J, with 11 bases in the middle. The CDR3 sequence is 14 residues long. In germline, CDR1 is SGHTA, CDR2 FQGNSA. The CDR3 DNA is TGTGCCAGCAGGCCGGACTCCACCTACAATGAGCAGTTCTTC. It translates to CASRPDSTYNEQFF.

CDR3 DNA sequence: TGTGCCAGCAGCTTTAATGAGTACGAGCAGTACTTC. As protein: CASSFNEYEQYF. The chain is built from TRBV13 and TRBJ2-7; D not resolved. V was clipped by 3 bases and J by 4 bases, with 7 bases between them. The CDR3 is made up of 12 amino acids. CDR1 and CDR2 from the germline V gene are PRHDT and FYEKMQ (reference sequence).

There are a few counts of this clonotype. V and J are TRBV6-1 and TRBJ2-1; unclear D gene. The V end lost 0 bases, the J end lost 9 bases, and 12 bases lay between the germline ends. The CDR3 spans 14 residues. Per germline, CDR1 MNHNS and CDR2 SASEGT. The DNA for the CDR3 is TGTGCCAGCAGTGAAGCGGGCAGTTCGTTTGAGCAGTTCTTC. Residues: CASSEAGSSFEQFF.

This clonotype turned up a few times. The chain links TRBV3-1 to TRBJ2-3; D is unresolved. There are 13 residues in the CDR3. Germline loops: CDR1 LGHDT, CDR2 YNNKEL (reference sequence). Trimming left V 0 bases short and J 11 bases short, with 12 bases between. The CDR3 DNA sequence: TGTGCCAGCAGCCAAGATCTTGACGGCTTGCAGTATTTT. Its protein product is CASSQDLDGLQYF.

This clonotype was counted at least ten times. The V call is TRBV15, the J call TRBJ2-4; 7 bases match TRBD1. Germline trimming cut 4 bases from V and 4 bases from J; bases unmatched to any gene: 7. The CDR3 extends over 15 amino acids. Germline V gene lookup returns CDR1 LNHNV and CDR2 YYDKDF (reference sequence). The CDR3 region has the DNA TGTGCCACCAGCACGGGACAGACGAGTAAAAACATTCAGTACTTC. This codes for CATSTGQTSKNIQYF. The full variable domain, in which reference TRBV15 and TRBJ2-4 provide the parts outside the CDR3, is DAMVIQNPRYQVTQFGKPVTLSCSQTLNHNVMYWYQQKSSQAPKLLFHYYDKDFNNEADTPDNFQSRRPNTSFCFLDIRSPGLGDTAMYLCATSTGQTSKNIQYFGAGTRLSVL.

The chain links TRBV5-6 to TRBJ2-7; D is unclear. The CDR3 is made up of 14 amino acids. Germline V gives CDR1 SGHDT, CDR2 YYEEEE. The V end was cut by 0 bases, the J end by 5 bases, with 12 bases between. The CDR3 sequence: CASSLVGVFHEQYF. The CDR3 nucleotides read TGTGCCAGCAGCTTGGTTGGGGTTTTCCACGAGCAGTACTTC.

The V gene is TRBV10-3, the J gene TRBJ2-7, with TRBD1 matching 9 bases. The CDR3 is 15 amino acids. V dropped 4 bases and J dropped 3; count of bases not matched to a gene: 7. Per the germline V gene, CDR1 is ENHRY and CDR2 is SYGVKD. The CDR3 DNA is TGTGCCATCAGTGGGGACAGGGTGAGGAACTACGAGCAGTACTTC. Amino acid sequence: CAISGDRVRNYEQYF.

The chain carries TRBV10-3 and TRBJ2-1; 8 bases agree with TRBD2. Germline V lookup: CDR1 ENHRY, CDR2 SYGVKD. There are 15 residues in the CDR3. Unmatched junction bases numbered 11, after V lost 5 bases and J lost 8 bases. The DNA of the CDR3 is TGTGCCATCAGTCCTACGGGGGGGGAAAAGTATGAGCAGTTCTTC. Encoded protein: CAISPTGGEKYEQFF.

The sample holds a few counts of this clonotype. This sequence joins TRBV6-2 or TRBV6-3 and TRBJ2-3; D unresolved. Trimming shortened V by 11 bases and J by 1 base, and 16 bases separated the two germline ends. The CDR3 has 14 amino acids. Germline V gene lookup returns CDR1 MNHEY and CDR2 SVGEGT. CDR3 bases: TGTGCCGCGACTTGGGCAGGTCGCACAGATACGCAGTATTTT. The encoded protein is CAATWAGRTDTQYF.

This clonotype was seen repeatedly, ten times or more. CDR3 sequence: CAPHSPQAGAPSYEQYF. CDR3 coding DNA: TGTGCCCCCCACTCACCCCAGGCGGGGGCCCCTTCCTACGAGCAGTACTTC. The chain has TRBV28 and TRBJ2-7, with a weak D call TRBD2 (7 bases). Germline V gene lookup returns CDR1 MDHEN and CDR2 SYDVKM. This CDR3 region has 17 residues. The ends were cut back, 11 bases at V and 1 base at J, with 27 bases in the middle.

As regards this clonotype: The junction departs from germline at one end; a sequencing error may be responsible. This chain connects TRBV12-3 or TRBV12-4 to TRBJ2-3; 7 nucleotides match TRBD1. This CDR3 spans 19 amino acids. CDR3 in DNA: TGTGCCATCAGTTTATGGAGACAGGGATTGATGGGCAGCACAGATACGCAGTATTTT. Protein sequence: CAISLWRQGLMGSTDTQYF.

This clonotype was seen only a few times. The chain employs TRBV7-9 and TRBJ2-7; 7 nucleotides line up with TRBD1. The CDR3 has 14 amino acids. V gave up 5 bases and J gave up 3 bases; unmatched junction bases: 7. Germline values: CDR1 SEHNR, CDR2 FQNEAQ (reference sequence). The CDR3 here is CASSLDRVRYEQYF. As DNA, the CDR3 is TGTGCCAGCAGCCTAGACAGGGTTCGCTACGAGCAGTACTTC.

This clonotype was observed many times. The rearrangement links TRBV6-1 to TRBJ1-1; TRBD1 might be the D (5 bases). This CDR3 has 16 residues. Germline-derived CDR1 and CDR2 are MNHNS and SASEGT. V was clipped by 5 bases and J by 0 bases, with 16 bases between them. CDR3 sequence reads: CASSQRAGLVNTEAFF. Written as DNA, the CDR3 is TGTGCCAGCAGTCAGCGGGCAGGGCTGGTGAACACTGAAGCTTTCTTT.

This clonotype turned up a few times. The V and J genes are TRBV20-1 and TRBJ1-5; D gene uncertain. V was clipped by 5 bases and J by 2 bases, with 16 bases between them. CDR3 length: 15 residues. The germline gives CDR1 DFQATT, CDR2 SNEGSKA (reference sequence). Here the CDR3 reads CSADGVGRGNQPQHF. CDR3 nucleotide sequence: TGCAGTGCTGACGGGGTAGGGAGAGGCAATCAGCCCCAGCATTTT.

Regarding this clonotype: A junction boundary mismatches the germline segment, possibly from a read error. The chain has TRBV7-7 and TRBJ2-2, with 16 bases aligning to TRBD2. CDR3 length: 19 amino acids. Germline V gene sequence: CDR1 SSHAT, CDR2 FNYEAQ (reference sequence). The CDR3 sequence: CASSSDPGLAGGPSGELFF. The CDR3 DNA reads as TGTGCTAGCAGCTCGGACCCGGGACTAGCGGGGGGGCCGTCCGGGGAGCTGTTTTTT.

A few counts support this clonotype. In DNA form, the CDR3 reads TGCGCCAGCAGCCAAGATCGCAGGGAGCCTAATGAAAAACTGTTTTTT. This codes for CASSQDRREPNEKLFF. The V and J genes are TRBV4-3 and TRBJ1-4; tentatively, D is TRBD1 (5 bases). V shed 0 bases and J shed 3 bases, with 11 bases lying between them. The CDR3 loop spans 16 amino acids. Germline loops: CDR1 LGHNA, CDR2 YSLEER.

This clonotype was detected a few times. The chain links TRBV20-1 to TRBJ2-7; D may correspond to TRBD1 or TRBD2 (5 bases each). There are 13 residues in the CDR3. Trimming shortened V by 3 bases and J by 3 bases, and 12 bases separated the two germline ends. Germline V lookup: CDR1 DFQATT, CDR2 SNEGSKA (reference sequence). CDR3 protein: CSASLGTLYEQYF. In nucleotides, the CDR3 is TGCAGTGCTAGCTTGGGGACCCTCTACGAGCAGTACTTC.

This clonotype was counted between two and nine times. The rearrangement joins TRBV6-5 to TRBJ1-1; TRBD1 is a possible D gene (5 bases). This CDR3 spans 13 amino acids. Deletions cut 3 bases from V and 5 bases from J, with 10 bases between. Germline V gives CDR1 MNHEY, CDR2 SVGAGI. DNA of the CDR3: TGTGCCAGCAGTTATCCAGGGAGAACTGAAGCTTTCTTT. It yields the protein CASSYPGRTEAFF.